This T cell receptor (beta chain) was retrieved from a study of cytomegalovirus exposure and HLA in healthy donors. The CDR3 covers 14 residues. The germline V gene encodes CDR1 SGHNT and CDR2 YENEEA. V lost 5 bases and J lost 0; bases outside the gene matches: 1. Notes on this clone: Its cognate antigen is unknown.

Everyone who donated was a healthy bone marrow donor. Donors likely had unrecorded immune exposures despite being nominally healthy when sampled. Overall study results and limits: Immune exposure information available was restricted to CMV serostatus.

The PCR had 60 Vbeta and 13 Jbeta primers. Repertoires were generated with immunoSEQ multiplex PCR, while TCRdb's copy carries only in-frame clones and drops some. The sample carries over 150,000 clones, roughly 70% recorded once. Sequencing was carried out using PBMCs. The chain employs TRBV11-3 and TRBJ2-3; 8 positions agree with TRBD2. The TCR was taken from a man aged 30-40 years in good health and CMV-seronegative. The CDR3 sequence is CASSQRGSTDTQYF. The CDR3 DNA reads TGTGCCAGCAGCCAGCGGGGGAGCACAGATACGCAGTATTTT.